This T cell receptor beta chain was found in a study of T cell responses to AZD1222 COVID-19 vaccine. Study information: Doses given second, at about 4 or about 12 weeks, were pooled.

This clone was recorded only once. Its antigen is currently unknown. Only in-frame clones appear in the TCRdb table, and some are missing; sequencing was by immunoSEQ multiplex PCR. The data contain about 130,000 clones, approximately 84% of them singletons. V was pared by 3 bases and J by 6 bases, with 6 bases of the junction left unmatched. Germline V lookup: CDR1 SEHNR, CDR2 FQNEAQ (reference sequence). The CDR3 is 16 amino acids. Study-level points and caveats: With two AZD1222 doses given, Spike-specific TCR breadth and depth both rose. Epitopes outside B.1.351 and B.1.1.7 mutated regions reportedly drew nearly half of spike TCRs.

The receptor was derived from an adult in good health. The sequences come from peripheral blood, collected on day 0 of AZD1222 vaccination. This chain links TRBV7-9 with TRBJ2-1; 12 bases line up with TRBD2. The CDR3, as DNA: TGTGCCAGCAGCTTGGCTAGCGGGGGGGCCCCCAATGAGCAGTTCTTC. Its protein is CASSLASGGAPNEQFF.